The next 12 T cell receptor beta chains were all read from a single sample in a study of shared clonotypes between healthy human individuals. CD8 cells regarded as naive lacked CD45RO, were positively chosen for CCR7, and omitted terminally differentiated effector memory CD45RA+ cells. The protocol was immunoSEQ multiplex PCR, while the TCRdb copy is restricted to in-frame clones and leaves out a portion. The table lists just over 2,000,000 clones, about 95% of them singletons. Sequencing was done on a sample of naive CD8+ T cells sorted from blood. These receptors originate from a young man in good health.

This clone was recorded a few times. The chain is built from TRBV4-1 and TRBJ1-6; D is uncertain. In germline, CDR1 is MGHRA, CDR2 YSYEKL. The V and J ends lost 0 bases and 0 bases respectively, with 9 bases between them. The CDR3 is 17 residues long. The CDR3 spells CASSQDPPSSYNSPLHF. The CDR3 DNA reads as TGCGCCAGCAGCCAAGACCCGCCGAGCTCCTATAATTCACCCCTCCACTTT.

CDR3 coding DNA: TGTGCCAGCAGTGACCGGACTAGCGGGAGGCTCGAGCAGTACTTC. Protein product: CASSDRTSGRLEQYF. The V gene is TRBV6-1, the J gene TRBJ2-7; 14 bases line up with TRBD2. J lost 6 bases, V lost 3 bases, and 4 bases had no gene match. The CDR3 runs to 15 residues. CDR1 is MNHNS and CDR2 is SASEGT in the germline V gene.

The rearrangement links TRBV28 to TRBJ1-4; no clear D. V lost 2 bases to trimming and J lost 4 bases, with 11 bases between them. The CDR3 extends over 15 amino acids. CDR1 MDHEN and CDR2 SYDVKM come from the germline V gene. CDR3: CASSLPGALNEKLFF. The CDR3 nucleotides read TGTGCCAGCAGTTTACCCGGAGCTCTTAATGAAAAACTGTTTTTT.

The V call is TRBV18, the J call TRBJ2-7, with D possibly matching TRBD1 (6 bases). The germline V and J ends were trimmed by 0 bases and 3 bases, with 9 bases remaining between them. The CDR3 has 14 residues. Germline V gives CDR1 KGHSH, CDR2 LQKENI. The CDR3 loop is CASSPPGHRYEQYF. The DNA of the CDR3 is TGTGCCAGCTCACCACCGGGACACCGCTACGAGCAGTACTTC. Supplemented by reference TRBV18 and TRBJ2-7, the full variable domain reads NAGVMQNPRHLVRRRGQEARLRCSPMKGHSHVYWYRQLPEEGLKFMVYLQKENIIDESGMPKERFSAEFPKEGPSILRIQQVVRGDSAAYFCASSPPGHRYEQYFGPGTRLTVT.

There are a few counts of this clone. The J gene is TRBJ1-2, the V gene TRBV10-2; TRBD1 is a possible D gene (5 bases). The CDR3 is 13 residues long. Germline assignment: CDR1 WSHSY and CDR2 SAAADI. V lost 5 bases, J lost 6 bases, and 13 bases lay in between. CDR3 nucleotide sequence: TGCGCCAGCAGTCGGGACTGGGGGGATGGCTACACCTTC. This gives the protein CASSRDWGDGYTF.

This chain links TRBV5-1 with TRBJ2-1, with a possible D match to TRBD1 (5 bases). Germline CDR1 is SGHRS and CDR2 is YFSETQ. The ends were cut back, 0 bases at V and 0 bases at J, with 10 bases in the middle. CDR3 length equals 16 residues. The CDR3 bases are TGCGCCAGCAGCTTGGTGGTTCAGGGCTCCTACAATGAGCAGTTCTTC. It codes for CASSLVVQGSYNEQFF.

This chain links TRBV19 with TRBJ2-2; D is undetermined. The germline V gene has CDR1 LNHDA and CDR2 SQIVND (reference sequence). Trimming removed 0 bases at V and 8 bases at J, with 19 bases between. This CDR3 has 17 residues. The CDR3 loop reads CASSIDHWQEPMGELFF. The CDR3 nucleotides read TGTGCCAGTAGTATAGACCACTGGCAGGAACCTATGGGGGAGCTGTTTTTT.

Worth noting for this clone: Distinct nucleotide sequences in the sample also encode this CDR3. The V call is TRBV9, the J call TRBJ1-1; 8 bases are a match to TRBD1. The CDR3 is 14 amino acids. CDR1 and CDR2 from the germline V gene are SGDLS and YYNGEE. V shed 3 bases and J 4 bases; nucleotides not matched to a gene: 5. The CDR3 region has the DNA TGTGCCAGCAGCGCCGGACAGGGAGCCACTGAAGCTTTCTTT. Its protein product is CASSAGQGATEAFF.

This chain links TRBV28 with TRBJ1-4; possibly TRBD1 for D (5 bases). V was shortened by 6 bases and J by 5 bases, with 16 bases between the two germline ends. Germline V gene sequence: CDR1 MDHEN, CDR2 SYDVKM. CDR3 length equals 15 residues. The CDR3 protein is CASRSLYRDNEKLFF. The CDR3 DNA reads as TGTGCCAGCAGATCCTTATATAGGGACAATGAAAAACTGTTTTTT.

This sequence joins TRBV11-3 and TRBJ2-7, with D maybe TRBD1 (5 bases). Germline V gene data show CDR1 as SGHNT and CDR2 as YENEEA. Trimming took 2 bases from V and 2 from J, leaving 16 bases between them. The CDR3 is 16 amino acids. The CDR3 DNA reads TGTGCCAGCAGCTTATACTCACAGGTGCCCCCCTACGAGCAGTACTTC. Protein product: CASSLYSQVPPYEQYF. Supplemented by reference TRBV11-3 and TRBJ2-7, the full variable domain reads EAGVVQSPRYKIIEKKQPVAFWCNPISGHNTLYWYLQNLGQGPELLIRYENEEAVDDSQLPKDRFSAERLKGVDSTLKIQPAELGDSAVYLCASSLYSQVPPYEQYFGPGTRLTVT.

The chain combines TRBV5-4 with TRBJ2-3; either TRBD1 or TRBD2 may supply D (5 bases each). Trimming cost V 4 bases and J 3 bases, with 12 bases left between them. CDR3 size: 14 residues. Per germline, CDR1 SGHNT and CDR2 YYREEE (reference sequence). The CDR3 loop is CASSTGGSTDTQYF. For the CDR3, the DNA is TGTGCCAGCAGCACAGGAGGATCGACAGATACGCAGTATTTT. Together with reference TRBV5-4 and TRBJ2-3, the CDR3 gives the full variable domain: ETGVTQSPTHLIKTRGQQVTLRCSSQSGHNTVSWYQQALGQGPQFIFQYYREEENGRGNFPPRFSGLQFPNYSSELNVNALELDDSALYLCASSTGGSTDTQYFGPGTRLTVL.

The chain's CDR3 is CASRQTTMNYGYTF. In DNA form, the CDR3 reads TGTGCCAGCAGACAGACGACAATGAACTATGGCTACACCTTC. The rearrangement links TRBV28 to TRBJ1-2; no clear D gene. V dropped 6 bases and J dropped 2 bases, with 13 bases sitting between them. CDR3 length: 14 amino acids. Per the germline V gene, CDR1 is MDHEN and CDR2 is SYDVKM.